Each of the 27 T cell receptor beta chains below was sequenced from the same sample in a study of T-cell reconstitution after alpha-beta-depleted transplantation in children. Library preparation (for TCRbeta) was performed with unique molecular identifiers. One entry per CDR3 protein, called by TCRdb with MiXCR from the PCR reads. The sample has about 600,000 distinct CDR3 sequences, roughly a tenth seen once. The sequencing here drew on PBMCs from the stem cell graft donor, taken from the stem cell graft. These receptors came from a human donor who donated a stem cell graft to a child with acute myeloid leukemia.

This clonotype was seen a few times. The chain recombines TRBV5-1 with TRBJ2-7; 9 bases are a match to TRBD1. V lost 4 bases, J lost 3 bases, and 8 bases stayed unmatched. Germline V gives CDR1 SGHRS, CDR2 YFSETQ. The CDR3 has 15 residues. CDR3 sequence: CASSQRPGQGYEQYF. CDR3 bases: TGCGCCAGCAGCCAAAGACCGGGACAGGGCTACGAGCAGTACTTC.

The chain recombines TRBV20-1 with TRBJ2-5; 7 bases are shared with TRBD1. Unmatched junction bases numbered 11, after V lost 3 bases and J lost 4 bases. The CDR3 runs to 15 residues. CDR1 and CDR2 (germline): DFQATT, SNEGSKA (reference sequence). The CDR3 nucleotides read TGCAGTGCTAGCGACTTAGACAGGGACGGAGAGACCCAGTACTTC. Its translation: CSASDLDRDGETQYF.

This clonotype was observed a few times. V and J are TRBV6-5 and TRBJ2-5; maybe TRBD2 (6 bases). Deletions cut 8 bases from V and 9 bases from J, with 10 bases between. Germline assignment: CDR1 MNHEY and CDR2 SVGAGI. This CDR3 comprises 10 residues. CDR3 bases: TGTGCCAGCGGATCTAGCGCCCAGTACTTC. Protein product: CASGSSAQYF.

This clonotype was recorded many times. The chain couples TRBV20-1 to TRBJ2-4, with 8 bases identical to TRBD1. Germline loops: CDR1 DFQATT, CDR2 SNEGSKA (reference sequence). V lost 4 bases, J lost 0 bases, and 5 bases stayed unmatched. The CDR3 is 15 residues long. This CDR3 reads CSATTGALAKNIQYF. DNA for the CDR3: TGCAGTGCTACGACAGGGGCCCTAGCCAAAAACATTCAGTACTTC.

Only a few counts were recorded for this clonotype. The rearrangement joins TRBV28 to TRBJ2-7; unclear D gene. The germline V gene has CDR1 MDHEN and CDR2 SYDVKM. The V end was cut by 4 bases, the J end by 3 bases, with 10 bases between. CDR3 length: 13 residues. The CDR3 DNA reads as TGTGCCAGCAGTTCTACCGCGGTCTACGAGCAGTACTTC. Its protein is CASSSTAVYEQYF. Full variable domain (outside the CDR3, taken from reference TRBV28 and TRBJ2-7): DVKVTQSSRYLVKRTGEKVFLECVQDMDHENMFWYRQDPGLGLRLIYFSYDVKMKEKGDIPEGYSVSREKKERFSLILESASTNQTSMYLCASSSTAVYEQYFGPGTRLTVT.

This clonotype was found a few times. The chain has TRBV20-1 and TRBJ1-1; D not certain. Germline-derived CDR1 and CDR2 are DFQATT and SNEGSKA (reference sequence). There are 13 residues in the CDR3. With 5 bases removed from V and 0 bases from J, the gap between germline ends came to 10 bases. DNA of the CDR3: TGCAGTGCTGAGTCTCCAATGAACACTGAAGCTTTCTTT. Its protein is CSAESPMNTEAFF.

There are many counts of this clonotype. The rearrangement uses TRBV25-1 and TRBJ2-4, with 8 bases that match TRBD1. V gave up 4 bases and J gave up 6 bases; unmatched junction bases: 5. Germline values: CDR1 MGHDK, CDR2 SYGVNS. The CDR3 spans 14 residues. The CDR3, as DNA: TGTGCCAGCAGTGCCACGGACAGGGCAAACATTCAGTACTTC. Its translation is CASSATDRANIQYF.

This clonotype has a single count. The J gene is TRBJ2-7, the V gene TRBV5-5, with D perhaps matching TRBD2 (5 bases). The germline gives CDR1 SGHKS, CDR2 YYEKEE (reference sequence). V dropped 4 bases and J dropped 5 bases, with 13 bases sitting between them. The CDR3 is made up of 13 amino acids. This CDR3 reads CASSITGVHEQYF. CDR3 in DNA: TGTGCCAGCAGCATCACCGGGGTTCACGAGCAGTACTTC.

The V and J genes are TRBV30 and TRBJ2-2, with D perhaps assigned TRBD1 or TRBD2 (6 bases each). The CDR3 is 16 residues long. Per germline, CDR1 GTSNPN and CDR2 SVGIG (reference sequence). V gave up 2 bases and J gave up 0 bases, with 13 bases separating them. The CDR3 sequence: CAWSRKGGANTGELFF. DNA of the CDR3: TGTGCCTGGAGTCGAAAGGGGGGCGCGAACACCGGGGAGCTGTTTTTT.

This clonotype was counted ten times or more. Here the CDR3 DNA reads TGCGCCAGCAGAAGAGCGGGAGGGCCCTACAATGAGCAGTTCTTC. It is translated as CASRRAGGPYNEQFF. This chain uses TRBV5-1 with TRBJ2-1, with 10 bases that match TRBD2. V shed 5 bases and J 2 bases; nucleotides not matched to a gene: 4. Germline lookup yields CDR1 SGHRS and CDR2 YFSETQ. This CDR3 has 15 amino acids.

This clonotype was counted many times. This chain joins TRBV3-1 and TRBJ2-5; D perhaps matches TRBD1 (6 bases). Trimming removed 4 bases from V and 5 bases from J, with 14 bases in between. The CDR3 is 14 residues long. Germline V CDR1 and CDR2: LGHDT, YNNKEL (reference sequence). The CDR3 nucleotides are TGTGCCAGCAGCCGCCTGACAGGAGTGGAGACCCAGTACTTC. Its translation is CASSRLTGVETQYF.

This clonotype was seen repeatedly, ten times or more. The CDR3 is CASGRVSETQYF. The CDR3 DNA follows: TGTGCCTCGGGCAGGGTGTCTGAGACCCAGTACTTC. The chain carries TRBV6-2 or TRBV6-3 and TRBJ2-5; D may be TRBD1 (5 bases). In germline, CDR1 is MNHEY, CDR2 SVGEGT. V was shortened by 11 bases and J by 5 bases, with 15 bases between the two germline ends. The CDR3 has 12 residues.

CDR3 loop: CASSLGPHYEQYF. CDR3 DNA: TGCGCCAGCAGCTTGGGACCCCACTACGAGCAGTACTTC. V usage is TRBV5-1 and J usage is TRBJ2-7; no reliable D call. The CDR3 length is 13 residues. CDR1 SGHRS and CDR2 YFSETQ come from the germline V gene. Trimming pared 0 bases from V and 3 bases from J, leaving 7 bases between.

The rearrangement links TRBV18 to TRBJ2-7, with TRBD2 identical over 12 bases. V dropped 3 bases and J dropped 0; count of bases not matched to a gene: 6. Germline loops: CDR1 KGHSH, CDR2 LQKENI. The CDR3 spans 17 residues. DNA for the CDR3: TGTGCCAGCTCACCCCTGGGACTAGCGGGCTACTCCTACGAGCAGTACTTC. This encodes CASSPLGLAGYSYEQYF.

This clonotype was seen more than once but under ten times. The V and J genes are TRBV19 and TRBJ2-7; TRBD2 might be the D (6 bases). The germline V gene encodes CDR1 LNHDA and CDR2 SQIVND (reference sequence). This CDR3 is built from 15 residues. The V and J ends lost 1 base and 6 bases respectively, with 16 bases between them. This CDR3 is CASSIAPRGSGEQYF. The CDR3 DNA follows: TGTGCCAGTAGTATAGCCCCACGGGGGAGCGGCGAGCAGTACTTC.

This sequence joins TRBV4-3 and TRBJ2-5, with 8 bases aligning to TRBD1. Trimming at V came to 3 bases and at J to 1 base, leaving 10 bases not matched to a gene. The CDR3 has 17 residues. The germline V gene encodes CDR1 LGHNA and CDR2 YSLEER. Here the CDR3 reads CASSQDQRTGPQETQYF. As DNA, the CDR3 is TGCGCCAGCAGCCAGGACCAAAGGACAGGGCCCCAAGAGACCCAGTACTTC.

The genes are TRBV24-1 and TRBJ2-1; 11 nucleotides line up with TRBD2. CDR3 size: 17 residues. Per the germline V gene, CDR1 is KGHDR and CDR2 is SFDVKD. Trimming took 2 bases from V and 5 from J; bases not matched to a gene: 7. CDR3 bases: TGTGCCACCAGTGATTCACTAGCGGGGGTCTTAAACAATGAGCAGTTCTTC. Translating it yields CATSDSLAGVLNNEQFF.

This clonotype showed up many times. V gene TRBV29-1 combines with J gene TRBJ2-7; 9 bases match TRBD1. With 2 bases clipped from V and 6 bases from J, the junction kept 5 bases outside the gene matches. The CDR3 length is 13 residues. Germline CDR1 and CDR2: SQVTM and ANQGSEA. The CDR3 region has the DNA TGCAGCGTTGAAAGGACAGGGGTGCCCGAGCAGTACTTC. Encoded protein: CSVERTGVPEQYF.

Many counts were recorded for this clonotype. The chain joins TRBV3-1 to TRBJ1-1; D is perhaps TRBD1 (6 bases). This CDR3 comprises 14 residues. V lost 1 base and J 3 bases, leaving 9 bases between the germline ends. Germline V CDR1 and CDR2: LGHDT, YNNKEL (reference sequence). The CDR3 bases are TGTGCCAGCAGCCAAGTAGGGGGGGACACTGAAGCTTTCTTT. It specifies CASSQVGGDTEAFF.

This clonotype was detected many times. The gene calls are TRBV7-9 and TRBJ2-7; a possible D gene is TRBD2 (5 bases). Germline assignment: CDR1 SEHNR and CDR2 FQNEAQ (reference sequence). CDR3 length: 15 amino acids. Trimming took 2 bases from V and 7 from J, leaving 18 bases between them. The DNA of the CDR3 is TGTGCCAGCAGCTTAAACGGCGGGCCCCAGAGGGAGCAGTACTTC. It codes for CASSLNGGPQREQYF.

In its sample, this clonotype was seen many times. CDR3 sequence: CSARDGDSGSYEQYF. The CDR3 nucleotides are TGCAGTGCTAGAGATGGCGATAGCGGGAGCTACGAGCAGTACTTC. This chain joins TRBV20-1 and TRBJ2-7; 9 nucleotides match TRBD2. The length of the CDR3 is 15 residues. The germline gives CDR1 DFQATT, CDR2 SNEGSKA (reference sequence). V shed 0 bases and J 3 bases; nucleotides not matched to a gene: 6.

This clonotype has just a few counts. DNA of the CDR3: TGTGCCAGCAGCCCCCTGGGGGGTCCAGATACGCAGTATTTT. Its translation is CASSPLGGPDTQYF. The chain has TRBV7-2 and TRBJ2-3; tentatively, D is TRBD2 (6 bases). Per the germline V gene, CDR1 is SGHTA and CDR2 is FQGNSA. Trimming took 5 bases from V and 4 from J, leaving 13 bases between them. This CDR3 comprises 14 residues.

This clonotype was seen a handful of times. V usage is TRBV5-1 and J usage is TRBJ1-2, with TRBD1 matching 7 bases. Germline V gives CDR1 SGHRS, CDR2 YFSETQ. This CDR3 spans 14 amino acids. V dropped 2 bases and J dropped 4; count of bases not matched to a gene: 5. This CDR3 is CASSFEGASYGYTF. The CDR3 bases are TGCGCCAGCAGCTTCGAGGGGGCTAGCTATGGCTACACCTTC.

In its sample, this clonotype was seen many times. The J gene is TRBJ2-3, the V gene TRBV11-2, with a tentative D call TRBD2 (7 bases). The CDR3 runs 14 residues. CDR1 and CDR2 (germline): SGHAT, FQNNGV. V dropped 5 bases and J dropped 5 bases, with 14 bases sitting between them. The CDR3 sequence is CASSKWGGLDTQYF. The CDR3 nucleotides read TGTGCCAGCAGCAAGTGGGGGGGCTTAGATACGCAGTATTTT.

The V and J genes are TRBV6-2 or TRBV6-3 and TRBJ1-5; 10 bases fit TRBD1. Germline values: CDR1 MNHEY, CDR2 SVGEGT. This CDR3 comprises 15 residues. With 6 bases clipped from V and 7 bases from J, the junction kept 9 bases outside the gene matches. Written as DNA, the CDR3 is TGTGCCAGCAGATCGACAGGGGGCTTTATCCAGCCCCAGCATTTT. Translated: CASRSTGGFIQPQHF.

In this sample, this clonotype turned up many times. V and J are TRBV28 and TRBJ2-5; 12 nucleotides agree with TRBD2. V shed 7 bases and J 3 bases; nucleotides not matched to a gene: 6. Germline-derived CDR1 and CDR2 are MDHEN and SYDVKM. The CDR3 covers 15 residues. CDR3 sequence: CASIPGLAGKETQYF. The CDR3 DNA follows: TGTGCCAGCATCCCCGGACTAGCGGGAAAAGAGACCCAGTACTTC.

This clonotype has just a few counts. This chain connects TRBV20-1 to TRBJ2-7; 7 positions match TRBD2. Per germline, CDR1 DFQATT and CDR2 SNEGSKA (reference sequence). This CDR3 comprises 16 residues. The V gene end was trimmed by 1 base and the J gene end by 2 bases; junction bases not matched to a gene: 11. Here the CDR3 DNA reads TGCAGTGCTAGAGGAATTGAGGGAGGGCCTCCCTACGAGCAGTACTTC. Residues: CSARGIEGGPPYEQYF.